This entry features one T cell receptor (beta chain) sequence. After removal of 0 bases from V and 6 bases from J, the junction contained 4 bases not matched to a gene. Germline values: CDR1 MNHEY, CDR2 SVGAGI. The CDR3 is 15 residues long. The sample is drawn from a study of T cell responses to AZD1222 COVID-19 vaccine. TCRdb keeps only in-frame clones here, not all; method: immunoSEQ multiplex PCR. Among around 83,000 clones listed, 90% were seen once. This receptor was obtained from an adult who received the AZD1222 COVID-19 vaccine. The rearrangement uses TRBV6-5 and TRBJ2-2; TRBD2 agrees at 7 bases. The sample was peripheral blood, taken 28 days after the second AZD1222 dose. The CDR3 DNA reads TGTGCCAGCAGTTACTCGAGGCTAGCGGCCGGGGAGCTGTTTTTT. Protein product: CASSYSRLAAGELFF.